The 15 T cell receptor beta chains reported below all come from one sample, sequenced in a study of shared clonotypes between healthy human individuals. The assay was immunoSEQ multiplex PCR, and TCRdb's table has in-frame clones only and misses some. The repertoire consists of around 500,000 clones, with about 78% occurring once and the leading ten covering around 12%. Sequencing was carried out using PBMCs. The origin of the receptors is a woman aged 40 to 50 in good health. Some clones in this sample may be carry-over from other donors' samples.

The sample holds a few counts of this clone. The chain is built from TRBV7-9 and TRBJ1-3; the D is unclear. The germline CDR1 and CDR2 sequences are SEHNR and FQNEAQ (reference sequence). The germline V and J ends were trimmed by 2 bases and 4 bases, with 18 bases remaining between them. This CDR3 is built from 17 residues. The CDR3 bases are TGTGCCAGCAGCTTAAGGCCGTCAGTACTTGTCGGAAACACCATATATTTT. Its protein product is CASSLRPSVLVGNTIYF. The entire variable domain, with the rest obtained from reference TRBV7-9 and TRBJ1-3, is as follows: DTGVSQNPRHKITKRGQNVTFRCDPISEHNRLYWYRQTLGQGPEFLTYFQNEAQLEKSRLLSDRFSAERPKGSFSTLEIQRTEQGDSAMYLCASSLRPSVLVGNTIYFGEGSWLTVV.

V usage is TRBV19 and J usage is TRBJ1-5; no reliable D call. CDR1 and CDR2 from the germline V gene are LNHDA and SQIVND (reference sequence). The length of the CDR3 is 13 residues. V gave up 5 bases and J gave up 4 bases, with 9 bases separating them. CDR3 nucleotide sequence: TGTGCCAGTAGTTTGACCCAAAATCAGCCCCAGCATTTT. Translating it yields CASSLTQNQPQHF. Full variable domain (missing parts from reference TRBV19 and TRBJ1-5): DGGITQSPKYLFRKEGQNVTLSCEQNLNHDAMYWYRQDPGQGLRLIYYSQIVNDFQKGDIAEGYSVSREKKESFPLTVTSAQKNPTAFYLCASSLTQNQPQHFGDGTRLSIL.

With respect to this clone: The same CDR3 is also encoded by other DNA sequences in this sample. The chain couples TRBV5-1 to TRBJ1-1, with D unclear. The CDR3 is 14 amino acids. Germline assignment: CDR1 SGHRS and CDR2 YFSETQ. V was shortened by 0 bases and J by 1 base, with 7 bases between the two germline ends. Here the CDR3 reads CASSLAAGNTEAFF. The CDR3 DNA is TGCGCCAGCAGCTTGGCGGCAGGGAACACTGAAGCTTTCTTT.

J is TRBJ2-1 and V is TRBV10-3; D is ambiguous. Germline V lookup: CDR1 ENHRY, CDR2 SYGVKD. The CDR3 is 13 residues long. V was trimmed by 3 bases and J by 4 bases, leaving 7 bases between them. The CDR3 DNA follows: TGTGCCATCAGTGACGCGCAGTACAATGAGCAGTTCTTC. This gives the protein CAISDAQYNEQFF.

Remarks on this clone: Since a much larger clone is just one base distant, this may be a read error. The chain couples TRBV7-2 to TRBJ2-7; D remains unclear. This CDR3 has 12 amino acids. Trimming removed 2 bases from V and 3 bases from J, with 5 bases in between. The germline gives CDR1 SGHTA, CDR2 FQGNSA. The CDR3 loop reads CASSLMHYEQYF. CDR3 DNA: TGTGCCAGCAGCTTAATGCACTACGAGCAGTACTTC.

The chain uses TRBV19 and TRBJ2-1; no clear D gene. The CDR3 totals 13 residues. The V gene lost 3 bases and the J gene lost 7 bases, with 10 bases spanning the gap. Germline loops: CDR1 LNHDA, CDR2 SQIVND (reference sequence). This CDR3 is CASSMVATNEQFF. CDR3 DNA sequence: TGTGCCAGTAGTATGGTAGCTACGAATGAGCAGTTCTTC.

J is TRBJ2-7 and V is TRBV6-1, with D perhaps TRBD1 (7 bases). CDR3 length: 13 amino acids. In germline, CDR1 is MNHNS, CDR2 SASEGT. Trimming took off 7 bases at V and 3 bases at J, with 13 bases between the two ends. Here the CDR3 reads CASTGGQIYEQYF. CDR3 in DNA: TGTGCCAGCACAGGGGGGCAGATCTACGAGCAGTACTTC.

The chain couples TRBV2 to TRBJ2-5; 8 bases agree with TRBD2. Judging by the DNA end, TRBJ2-7 fits better; the J call may be wrong. The CDR3 runs to 14 residues. In germline, CDR1 is SNHLY, CDR2 FYNNEI. CDR3 bases: TGTGCCAGCAGTCCGGGACTAGGCTCCTACGAGCAGTACTTC. It translates to CASSPGLGSYEQYF.

In the case of this clone: It differs at one base from a far larger clone, so likely a read error. V gene TRBV6-5 combines with J gene TRBJ2-5; D is uncertain. V lost 6 bases and J lost 0, with 5 bases in between. Germline CDR1 is MNHEY and CDR2 is SVGAGI. The CDR3 is 12 amino acids. CDR3 amino acids: CASRGYQETQYF. The CDR3 region has the DNA TGTGCCAGCAGAGGGTACCAAGAGACCCAGTACTTC.

On this clone: Other DNA sequences within the sample encode an identical CDR3. The chain uses TRBV5-4 and TRBJ2-7; D is unclear. The germline CDR1 and CDR2 sequences are SGHNT and YYREEE (reference sequence). V lost 0 bases, J lost 2 bases, and 3 bases lay in between. This CDR3 has 12 amino acids. CDR3 DNA sequence: TGTGCCAGCAGCTTGGACACCTACGAGCAGTACTTC. Translating it yields CASSLDTYEQYF.

The rearrangement links TRBV4-2 to TRBJ2-3; no reliable D call. The CDR3 has 13 residues. Trimming stripped 2 bases from V and 3 bases from J, with 6 bases between. Germline V gene sequence: CDR1 LGHNA, CDR2 YNFKEQ. In DNA, the CDR3 is TGTGCCAGCAGCCAAAACCCGACAGATACGCAGTATTTT. Encoded protein: CASSQNPTDTQYF.

The CDR3 sequence is CASSHYQHNEQFF. CDR3 coding DNA: TGTGCCAGCAGCCATTATCAGCACAATGAGCAGTTCTTC. V is TRBV12-2 and J is TRBJ2-1. TRBV12-2 is described as a pseudogene. This CDR3 is built from 13 residues.

As concerns this clone: This may stem from a read error, because a much larger clone lies one nucleotide away. This rearrangement joins TRBV7-2 to TRBJ1-2, with no clear D. CDR1 is SGHTA, CDR2 FQGNSA, per germline. Trimming shortened V by 2 bases and J by 5 bases, and 15 bases separated the two germline ends. The CDR3 runs 15 residues. CDR3 sequence reads: CASSLRLSHYYGYTF. The CDR3 DNA follows: TGTGCCAGCAGCTTACGTCTGTCTCACTATTATGGCTACACCTTC.

V usage is TRBV5-1 and J usage is TRBJ2-2, with D possibly TRBD2 on 5 matching bases. The length of the CDR3 is 16 residues. Germline V gives CDR1 SGHRS, CDR2 YFSETQ. The ends were cut back, 4 bases at V and 1 base at J, with 14 bases in the middle. The CDR3 reads CASSVFSARNTGELFF. In nucleotides, the CDR3 is TGCGCCAGCAGCGTATTTAGCGCAAGGAACACCGGGGAGCTGTTTTTT.

This sequence joins TRBV28 and TRBJ1-2; 7 bases line up with TRBD1. With 7 bases clipped from V and 7 bases from J, the junction kept 15 bases outside the gene matches. The CDR3 covers 15 residues. CDR1 is MDHEN, CDR2 SYDVKM, per germline. CDR3 coding DNA: TGTGCCAGCAAGGAGATAGGACAGGTTCGAGGTGGCTACACCTTC. This sequence encodes CASKEIGQVRGGYTF.